Presented here are 32 T cell receptor beta chains from one specimen sequenced in a study (dated by TCRdb to the mid-2010s). The receptor library was made with 5' RACE. The data were produced on an Illumina MiSeq. The public reads were quality trimmed at Q25 with fastp and then assembled into clones with MiXCR by TCRdb, keeping productive beta chains. Each entry merges the rows of one CDR3 protein and shows their most common DNA and genes. For this sample there are approximately 40,000 distinct CDR3 sequences; approximately 30% appear just once. The top ten hold less than 5% of the sample. The sample taken for sequencing was tumor-infiltrating memory CD4+ T cells sorted from the breast tumor. Sample cell subset or site, as interpreted from the label and publication: memory CD4+ T cells, CD4+CD45RO+CD25-. The receptors originated from a female donor with breast cancer.

This clonotype was observed a few times. The chain has TRBV12-3 or TRBV12-4 and TRBJ1-2; 8 nucleotides agree with TRBD1. CDR3 length: 14 residues. V shed 7 bases, J shed 4 bases, and the junction held 8 bases outside the gene matches. The CDR3 sequence is CASTRQGFSYGYTF. In nucleotides, the CDR3 is TGTGCCAGCACCCGACAGGGGTTTAGCTATGGCTACACCTTC.

The rearrangement joins TRBV6-2 or TRBV6-3 to TRBJ2-7; possible D gene TRBD2, 6 bases. With 7 bases removed from V and 6 bases from J, the gap between germline ends came to 16 bases. Per the germline V gene, CDR1 is MNHEY and CDR2 is SVGEGT. CDR3 size: 13 residues. CDR3 nucleotide sequence: TGTGCCAGCAAGATCGGAGGGCTCGGCGAGCAGTACTTC. Protein sequence: CASKIGGLGEQYF.

With regard to this clonotype: This could be a read error, since a much larger clone is one nucleotide away. This chain joins TRBV4-1 and TRBJ2-1; TRBD2 matches 9 bases. Germline V CDR1 and CDR2: MGHRA, YSYEKL. The V gene end was trimmed by 6 bases and the J gene end by 5 bases; junction bases not matched to a gene: 8. The CDR3 is 15 amino acids. CDR3 sequence reads: CASRGGLAENNEQFF. The DNA of the CDR3 is TGCGCCAGCAGGGGGGGACTAGCAGAAAACAATGAGCAGTTCTTC.

The CDR3 DNA reads as TGCGCCAGCAGCCAAGAAGGTGGGGCTAGCGGGGTGGATACGCAGTATTTT. It encodes CASSQEGGASGVDTQYF. The J gene is TRBJ2-3, the V gene TRBV4-1, with TRBD2 matching over 9 bases. The length of the CDR3 is 17 residues. Germline V gene lookup returns CDR1 MGHRA and CDR2 YSYEKL. With 0 bases clipped from V and 6 bases from J, the junction kept 10 bases outside the gene matches.

This clonotype has more than one count but fewer than ten. The CDR3 region is CAISERNTEAFF. The CDR3 nucleotides read TGTGCCATCAGTGAGAGGAACACTGAAGCTTTCTTT. This chain connects TRBV10-3 to TRBJ1-1; D gene ambiguous. The CDR3 consists of 12 residues. CDR1 and CDR2 (germline): ENHRY, SYGVKD. V lost 2 bases and J 1 base, leaving 2 bases between the germline ends.

This clonotype was picked up a small number of times. The chain combines TRBV28 with TRBJ1-1; D possibly corresponds to TRBD1 (6 bases). CDR1 MDHEN and CDR2 SYDVKM come from the germline V gene. The CDR3 loop spans 12 amino acids. Trimming stripped 6 bases from V and 8 bases from J, with 13 bases between. CDR3 amino acids: CASSQTRGEAFF. The DNA for the CDR3 is TGTGCCAGCAGCCAGACCAGGGGAGAAGCTTTCTTT. Full variable domain (remainder filled in from reference TRBV28 and TRBJ1-1): DVKVTQSSRYLVKRTGEKVFLECVQDMDHENMFWYRQDPGLGLRLIYFSYDVKMKEKGDIPEGYSVSREKKERFSLILESASTNQTSMYLCASSQTRGEAFFGQGTRLTVV.

In its sample, this clonotype was seen a few times. The rearrangement links TRBV5-4 to TRBJ2-3; no clear D gene. V was cut by 4 bases and J by 2 bases, with 11 bases left in between. Germline V CDR1 and CDR2: SGHNT, YYREEE (reference sequence). This CDR3 comprises 14 residues. CDR3 bases: TGTGCCAGCAGCCCTCTAGGCACCACAGATACGCAGTATTTT. It encodes CASSPLGTTDTQYF.

V and J are TRBV12-3 or TRBV12-4 and TRBJ2-3; 7 nucleotides align to TRBD1. The length of the CDR3 is 18 residues. V shed 6 bases and J 0 bases; nucleotides not matched to a gene: 15. CDR3 nucleotides: TGTGCCAGCAGAGCCCTGAGCTCCGGGACAGCTAGCACAGATACGCAGTATTTT. Its protein product is CASRALSSGTASTDTQYF.

The table lists this clonotype with a few counts. V gene TRBV7-6 combines with J gene TRBJ2-7; 7 bases line up with TRBD2. Trimming at V came to 0 bases and at J to 1 base, leaving 0 bases not matched to a gene. Germline V CDR1 and CDR2: SGHVS, FNYEAQ. The CDR3 covers 14 residues. CDR3 residues: CASSLARGSYEQYF. The CDR3 coding sequence is TGTGCCAGCAGCTTAGCGCGGGGGTCCTACGAGCAGTACTTC.

This chain joins TRBV12-3 or TRBV12-4 and TRBJ2-7; possibly TRBD1 for D (5 bases). V was trimmed by 1 base and J by 5 bases, leaving 9 bases between them. This CDR3 contains 13 residues. The CDR3 nucleotides read TGTGCCAGCAGTTTAGGGGGCCCCAACGAGCAGTACTTC. It codes for CASSLGGPNEQYF.

This clonotype was seen more than once but under ten times. The chain combines TRBV7-2 with TRBJ2-5, with TRBD2 matching over 10 bases. Germline assignment: CDR1 SGHTA and CDR2 FQGNSA. CDR3 size: 16 residues. The V and J ends lost 4 bases and 1 base, in that order; junction bases with no gene match: 6. CDR3 protein: CASSWTGTSAQETQYF. DNA of the CDR3: TGTGCCAGCAGCTGGACCGGGACTAGCGCCCAAGAGACCCAGTACTTC.

This clonotype came up many times. This chain joins TRBV6-5 and TRBJ2-7; D may be TRBD1 (6 bases). Trimming stripped 5 bases from V and 6 bases from J, with 17 bases between. Germline CDR1 MNHEY, CDR2 SVGAGI. The CDR3 has 14 amino acids. The CDR3 region is CASSTGISFGEQYF. CDR3 DNA sequence: TGTGCCAGCAGTACAGGGATCTCATTCGGCGAGCAGTACTTC.

The CDR3 sequence: CASSSATNTGELFF. The CDR3 DNA sequence: TGCGCCAGCAGCTCGGCAACGAACACCGGGGAGCTGTTTTTT. The rearrangement joins TRBV5-1 to TRBJ2-2; D remains unclear. V was shortened by 3 bases and J by 0 bases, with 6 bases between the two germline ends. Germline assignment: CDR1 SGHRS and CDR2 YFSETQ. The CDR3 is 14 amino acids.

This clonotype was found many times. V usage is TRBV7-9 and J usage is TRBJ2-7; 7 bases match TRBD1. There are 14 residues in the CDR3. Germline loops: CDR1 SEHNR, CDR2 FQNEAQ (reference sequence). V dropped 4 bases and J dropped 7; count of bases not matched to a gene: 10. CDR3 in DNA: TGTGCCAGCAGCTCCGGGACAGCCTCCTTGGAGCAGTACTTC. It encodes CASSSGTASLEQYF.

As DNA, the CDR3 is TGCAGCGCGGAAAGGGGGGGGGGCACTGAAGCTTTCTTT. This translates into CSAERGGGTEAFF. V is TRBV29-1 and J is TRBJ1-1; the D gene is possibly TRBD1 (6 bases). V was shortened by 7 bases and J by 4 bases, with 16 bases between the two germline ends. The CDR3 loop spans 13 amino acids. Germline CDR1 is SQVTM and CDR2 is ANQGSEA.

This clonotype was observed a handful of times. This chain connects TRBV12-3 or TRBV12-4 to TRBJ2-7; 8 positions match TRBD2. Germline trimming cut 6 bases from V and 5 bases from J; bases unmatched to any gene: 15. There are 16 residues in the CDR3. CDR3 in amino acids: CASSPRGGGKIHEQYF. The CDR3 DNA is TGTGCCAGCAGCCCCCGGGGGGGCGGCAAAATCCACGAGCAGTACTTC.

The V call is TRBV5-1, the J call TRBJ2-1; the D is unclear. This CDR3 has 14 amino acids. The germline V gene encodes CDR1 SGHRS and CDR2 YFSETQ. The germline V and J ends were trimmed by 0 bases and 1 base, with 5 bases remaining between them. CDR3 in amino acids: CASSLDRSYNEQFF. CDR3 DNA sequence: TGCGCCAGCAGCTTGGACAGATCCTACAATGAGCAGTTCTTC. Looking up the rest from reference TRBV5-1 and TRBJ2-1 gives the full variable domain: KAGVTQTPRYLIKTRGQQVTLSCSPISGHRSVSWYQQTPGQGLQFLFEYFSETQRNKGNFPGRFSGRQFSNSRSEMNVSTLELGDSALYLCASSLDRSYNEQFFGPGTRLTVL.

This clonotype has a count of ten or more. The chain carries TRBV4-2 and TRBJ2-7; TRBD2 agrees at 9 bases. Germline V gives CDR1 LGHNA, CDR2 YNFKEQ. The CDR3 is 15 residues long. The J segment lost 2 bases and the V segment lost 1 base, leaving 3 bases of the junction unmatched. CDR3 bases: TGTGCCAGCAGCCAAGTAGCGGGGGCCACCTACGAGCAGTACTTC. It translates to CASSQVAGATYEQYF.

This clonotype was seen a few times. The chain is built from TRBV5-4 and TRBJ1-6, with a weak D call TRBD1 (5 bases). Germline V CDR1 and CDR2: SGHNT, YYREEE (reference sequence). The length of the CDR3 is 12 residues. V lost 3 bases and J 13 bases, leaving 11 bases between the germline ends. CDR3 in DNA: TGTGCCAGCAGCTCTCAGGGCGATCCCCTCCACTTT. Its protein is CASSSQGDPLHF.

This clonotype occurred a few times. The chain couples TRBV12-3 or TRBV12-4 to TRBJ2-1; perhaps TRBD1 as D (5 bases). V dropped 6 bases and J dropped 7 bases, with 13 bases sitting between them. The CDR3 length is 13 residues. In DNA form, the CDR3 reads TGTGCCAGCAGCCTAAACAGGTGGAATGAGCAGTTCTTC. This encodes CASSLNRWNEQFF.

This chain uses TRBV7-9 with TRBJ2-1; D remains unclear. The CDR3 sequence is 11 residues long. The germline V gene encodes CDR1 SEHNR and CDR2 FQNEAQ (reference sequence). Between the trimmed V and J ends, which lost 0 bases and 10 bases, there was a span of 4 bases. The CDR3 here is CASSLAWEQFF. The CDR3 DNA is TGTGCCAGCAGCTTAGCCTGGGAGCAGTTCTTC.

This clonotype occurred a few times. The gene calls are TRBV24-1 and TRBJ2-1; a weak D match, TRBD1 (5 bases). V was trimmed by 5 bases and J by 9 bases, leaving 13 bases between them. The CDR3 is made up of 13 amino acids. The germline CDR1 and CDR2 sequences are KGHDR and SFDVKD. CDR3 in amino acids: CATSGAGFGEQFF. CDR3 bases: TGTGCCACCAGTGGGGCAGGGTTTGGTGAGCAGTTCTTC.

This clonotype showed up many times. This sequence joins TRBV5-1 and TRBJ1-4; no definite D call. CDR3 length: 14 residues. Trimming left V 4 bases short and J 6 bases short, with 13 bases between. Looked up from germline, CDR1 is SGHRS and CDR2 is YFSETQ. As DNA, the CDR3 is TGCGCCAGCAGCCCTCAGGCGGAGGATGAAAAACTGTTTTTT. Translation gives CASSPQAEDEKLFF.

This clonotype was counted at least ten times. The rearrangement links TRBV4-1 to TRBJ2-1; 10 positions match TRBD2. Unmatched junction bases numbered 5, after V lost 3 bases and J lost 6 bases. The length of the CDR3 is 15 residues. The germline CDR1 and CDR2 sequences are MGHRA and YSYEKL. The CDR3 DNA reads as TGCGCCAGCAGCCAGAGCGGGGGGGCCAGCAATGAGCAGTTCTTC. The encoded protein is CASSQSGGASNEQFF.

The chain carries TRBV7-2 and TRBJ2-7; 9 bases are a match to TRBD2. Trimming took 5 bases from V and 1 from J; bases not matched to a gene: 3. CDR3 length: 14 residues. Per the germline V gene, CDR1 is SGHTA and CDR2 is FQGNSA. CDR3 protein: CASSPTSGSYEQYF. The CDR3 DNA follows: TGTGCCAGCAGCCCAACTAGCGGGTCCTACGAGCAGTACTTC.

This clonotype has a count of ten or more. This chain connects TRBV6-2 or TRBV6-3 to TRBJ1-1; the D gene is possibly TRBD1 (5 bases). The CDR3 has 13 amino acids. The germline V and J ends were trimmed by 6 bases and 5 bases, with 13 bases remaining between them. Germline V gene lookup returns CDR1 MNHEY and CDR2 SVGEGT. CDR3 loop: CASSSGAQTEAFF. The CDR3 region has the DNA TGTGCCAGCAGCTCTGGGGCGCAGACTGAAGCTTTCTTT.

This clonotype was observed many times. V and J are TRBV5-1 and TRBJ2-3; the match to TRBD2 covers 13 bases. Germline lookup yields CDR1 SGHRS and CDR2 YFSETQ. The V and J ends lost 4 bases and 6 bases, in that order; junction bases with no gene match: 5. The CDR3 is 15 amino acids. The CDR3 DNA sequence: TGCGCCAGCAGCCAGGGACTAGCGGGGATGGATACGCAGTATTTT. It translates to CASSQGLAGMDTQYF. Combining the CDR3 with reference TRBV5-1 and TRBJ2-3 gives the whole variable domain KAGVTQTPRYLIKTRGQQVTLSCSPISGHRSVSWYQQTPGQGLQFLFEYFSETQRNKGNFPGRFSGRQFSNSRSEMNVSTLELGDSALYLCASSQGLAGMDTQYFGPGTRLTVL.

By proportion, this clonotype is medium-sized. The J gene is TRBJ2-5, the V gene TRBV5-1; D remains unclear. This CDR3 contains 15 residues. Germline lookup yields CDR1 SGHRS and CDR2 YFSETQ. V was shortened by 0 bases and J by 3 bases, with 12 bases between the two germline ends. The CDR3 protein is CASSLVGRKEETQYF. The CDR3 DNA sequence: TGCGCCAGCAGCTTGGTGGGCCGAAAAGAAGAGACCCAGTACTTC.

This clonotype was detected a few times. The V call is TRBV6-5, the J call TRBJ2-1, with 7 bases lining up with TRBD1. Per germline, CDR1 MNHEY and CDR2 SVGAGI. This CDR3 comprises 14 residues. V lost 6 bases, J lost 1 base, and 3 bases stayed unmatched. The CDR3 loop is CASRTGPSYNEQFF. The DNA for the CDR3 is TGTGCCAGCAGGACAGGGCCTTCCTACAATGAGCAGTTCTTC.

V is TRBV6-5 and J is TRBJ2-2, with 8 bases identical to TRBD1. Germline trimming cut 6 bases from V and 7 bases from J; bases unmatched to any gene: 13. Germline V CDR1 and CDR2: MNHEY, SVGAGI. This CDR3 comprises 16 residues. CDR3 coding DNA: TGTGCCAGCAGCTACCTGACAGGGGAAAGGTTCGGGGAGCTGTTTTTT. Translated: CASSYLTGERFGELFF.

V usage is TRBV5-1 and J usage is TRBJ2-2; D not resolved. There are 15 residues in the CDR3. The V gene's germline CDR1 is SGHRS and CDR2 YFSETQ. Trimming took off 2 bases at V and 7 bases at J, with 15 bases between the two ends. The CDR3 DNA is TGCGCCAGCAGCTTTAGATTTCAGGCTAACGGGGAGCTGTTTTTT. This codes for CASSFRFQANGELFF.

This clonotype has just a few counts. This chain connects TRBV24-1 to TRBJ1-2, with 11 bases aligning to TRBD1. CDR3 size: 15 residues. Germline V gives CDR1 KGHDR, CDR2 SFDVKD. V lost 4 bases and J lost 5; bases outside the gene matches: 5. The CDR3 reads CATSDTGTGGYGYTF. The CDR3 DNA follows: TGTGCCACCAGTGACACCGGGACAGGGGGGTATGGCTACACCTTC.